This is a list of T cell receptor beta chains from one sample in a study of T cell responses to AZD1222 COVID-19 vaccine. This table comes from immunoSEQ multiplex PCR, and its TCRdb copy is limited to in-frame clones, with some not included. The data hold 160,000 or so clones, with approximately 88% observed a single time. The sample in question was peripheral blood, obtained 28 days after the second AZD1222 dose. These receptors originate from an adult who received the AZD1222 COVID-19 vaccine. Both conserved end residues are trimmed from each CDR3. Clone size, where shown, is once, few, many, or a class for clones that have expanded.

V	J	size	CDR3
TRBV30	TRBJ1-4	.	AWSFSHNEKLF
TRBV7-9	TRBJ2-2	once	ASSLLLRNTGELF
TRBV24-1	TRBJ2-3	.	ATSDSRTLTDTQY
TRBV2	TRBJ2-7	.	ASKEGQSYEQY
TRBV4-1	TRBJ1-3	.	ASSPGTNSGNTIY
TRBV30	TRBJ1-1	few	AWSVNTEAF
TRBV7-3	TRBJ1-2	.	ASSSTFYGYT
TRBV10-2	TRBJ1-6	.	ASSERGGQGSSPLH
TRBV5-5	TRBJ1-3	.	ASSLTRASSGNTIY
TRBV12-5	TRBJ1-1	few	ASGRNTGSSTEAF
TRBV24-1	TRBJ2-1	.	ATSDAASGGHNEQF
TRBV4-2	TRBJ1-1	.	ASSRTGSTEAF
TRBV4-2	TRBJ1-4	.	ASSSTGGEGEKLF
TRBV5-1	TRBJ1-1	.	ASSLAEAF
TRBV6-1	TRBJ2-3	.	ASREGGHGQY
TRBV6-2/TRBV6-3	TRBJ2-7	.	ASSYGYFRSSYEQY
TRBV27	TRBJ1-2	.	ASSLSIVGEGYGYT
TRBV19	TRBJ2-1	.	ASSVRQGGYNEQF
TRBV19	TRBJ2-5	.	ASSTLGTQY
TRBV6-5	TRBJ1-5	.	ASTLSGFADQPQH
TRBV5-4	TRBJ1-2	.	ASSARGNGYGYT
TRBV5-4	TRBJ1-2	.	ASSHTGGADYGYT
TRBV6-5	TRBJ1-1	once	ASRPILLVTGAF
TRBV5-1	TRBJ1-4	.	ASSSGGMLREKLF
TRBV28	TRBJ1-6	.	ASTLADRRNSPLH
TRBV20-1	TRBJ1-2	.	SARDGYGYT
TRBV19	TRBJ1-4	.	ASTKATNEKLF
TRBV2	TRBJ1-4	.	ASLGTVNEKLF
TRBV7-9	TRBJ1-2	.	AARQRANYGYT
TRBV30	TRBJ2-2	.	AWSARGNTGELF
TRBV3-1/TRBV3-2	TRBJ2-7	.	ASSRGGGHEQY
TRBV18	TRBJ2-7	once	ASSSLPPGQTYEQY
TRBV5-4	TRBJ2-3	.	ASSFPRPTSADTQY
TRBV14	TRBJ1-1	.	ASSQDERGAAF
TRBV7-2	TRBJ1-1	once	ASSLDRETEAF
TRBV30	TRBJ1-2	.	AWGGDTTYGYT
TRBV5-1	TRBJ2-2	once	ASSQGGANTGELF
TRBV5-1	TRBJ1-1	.	ASSGEGPAF
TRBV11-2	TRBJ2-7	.	ASSPDRGGYEQY
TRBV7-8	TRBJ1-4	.	ASSPPLSNEKLF
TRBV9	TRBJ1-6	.	ASSVGFGQEFAMLH
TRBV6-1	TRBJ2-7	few	ASSEQGRGSYEQY
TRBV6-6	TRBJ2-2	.	ASRGAGELF
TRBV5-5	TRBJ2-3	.	ASSAELAVTDTQY
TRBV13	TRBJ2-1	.	ASSPRGGEQF
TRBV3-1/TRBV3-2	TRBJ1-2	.	ASSLRTGGYGYT
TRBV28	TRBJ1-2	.	ASTLFLGGGNYGYT
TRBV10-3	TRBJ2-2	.	AISGLAGDTGELF
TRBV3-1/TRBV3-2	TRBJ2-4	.	ASSQGPGVLLAKNIQY
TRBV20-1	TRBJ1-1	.	SAGGQGTAF